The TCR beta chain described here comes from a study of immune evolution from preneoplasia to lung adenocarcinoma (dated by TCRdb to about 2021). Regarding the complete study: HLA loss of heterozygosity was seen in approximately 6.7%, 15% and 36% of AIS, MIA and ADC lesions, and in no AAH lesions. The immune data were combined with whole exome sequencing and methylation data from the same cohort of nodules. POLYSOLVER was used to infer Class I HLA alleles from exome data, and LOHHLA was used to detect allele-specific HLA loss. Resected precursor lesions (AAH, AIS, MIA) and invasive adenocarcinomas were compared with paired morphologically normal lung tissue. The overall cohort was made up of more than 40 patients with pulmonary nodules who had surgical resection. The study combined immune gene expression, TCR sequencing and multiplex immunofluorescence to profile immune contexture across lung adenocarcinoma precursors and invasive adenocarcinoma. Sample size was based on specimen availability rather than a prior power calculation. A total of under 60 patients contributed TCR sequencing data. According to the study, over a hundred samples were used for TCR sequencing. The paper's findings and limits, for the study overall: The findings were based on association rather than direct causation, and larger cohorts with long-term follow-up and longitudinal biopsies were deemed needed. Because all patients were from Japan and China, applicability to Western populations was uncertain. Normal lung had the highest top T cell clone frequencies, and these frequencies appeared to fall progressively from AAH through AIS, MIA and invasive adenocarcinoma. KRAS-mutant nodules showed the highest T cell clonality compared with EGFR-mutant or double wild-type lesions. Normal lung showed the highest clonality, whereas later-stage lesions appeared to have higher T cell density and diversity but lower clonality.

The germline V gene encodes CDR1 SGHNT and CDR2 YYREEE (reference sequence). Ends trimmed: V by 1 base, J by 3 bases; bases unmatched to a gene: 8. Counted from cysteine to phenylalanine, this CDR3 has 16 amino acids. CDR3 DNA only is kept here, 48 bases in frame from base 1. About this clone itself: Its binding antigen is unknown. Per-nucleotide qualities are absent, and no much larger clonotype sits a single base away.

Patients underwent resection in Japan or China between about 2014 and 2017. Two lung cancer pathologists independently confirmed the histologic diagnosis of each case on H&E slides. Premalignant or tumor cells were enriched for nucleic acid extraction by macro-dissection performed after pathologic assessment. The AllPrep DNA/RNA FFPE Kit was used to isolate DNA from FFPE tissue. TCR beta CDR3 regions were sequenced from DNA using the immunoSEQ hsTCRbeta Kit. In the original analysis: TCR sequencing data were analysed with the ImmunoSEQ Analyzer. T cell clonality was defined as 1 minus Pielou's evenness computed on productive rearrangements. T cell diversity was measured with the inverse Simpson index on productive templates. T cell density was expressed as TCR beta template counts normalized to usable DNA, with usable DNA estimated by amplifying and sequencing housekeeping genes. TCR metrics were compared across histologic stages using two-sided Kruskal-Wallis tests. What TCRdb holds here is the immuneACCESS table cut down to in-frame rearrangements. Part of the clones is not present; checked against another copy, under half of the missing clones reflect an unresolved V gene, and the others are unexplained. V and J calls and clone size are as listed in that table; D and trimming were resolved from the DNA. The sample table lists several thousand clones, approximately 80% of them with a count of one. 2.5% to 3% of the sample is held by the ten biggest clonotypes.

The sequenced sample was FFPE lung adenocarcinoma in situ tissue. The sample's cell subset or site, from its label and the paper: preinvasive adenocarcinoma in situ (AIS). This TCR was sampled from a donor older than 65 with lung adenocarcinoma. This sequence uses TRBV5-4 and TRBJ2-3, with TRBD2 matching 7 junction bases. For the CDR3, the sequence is CASSLKSGLVTDTQYF. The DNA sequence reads TGTGCCAGCAGCTTGAAGTCCGGACTAGTGACAGATACGCAGTATTTT.